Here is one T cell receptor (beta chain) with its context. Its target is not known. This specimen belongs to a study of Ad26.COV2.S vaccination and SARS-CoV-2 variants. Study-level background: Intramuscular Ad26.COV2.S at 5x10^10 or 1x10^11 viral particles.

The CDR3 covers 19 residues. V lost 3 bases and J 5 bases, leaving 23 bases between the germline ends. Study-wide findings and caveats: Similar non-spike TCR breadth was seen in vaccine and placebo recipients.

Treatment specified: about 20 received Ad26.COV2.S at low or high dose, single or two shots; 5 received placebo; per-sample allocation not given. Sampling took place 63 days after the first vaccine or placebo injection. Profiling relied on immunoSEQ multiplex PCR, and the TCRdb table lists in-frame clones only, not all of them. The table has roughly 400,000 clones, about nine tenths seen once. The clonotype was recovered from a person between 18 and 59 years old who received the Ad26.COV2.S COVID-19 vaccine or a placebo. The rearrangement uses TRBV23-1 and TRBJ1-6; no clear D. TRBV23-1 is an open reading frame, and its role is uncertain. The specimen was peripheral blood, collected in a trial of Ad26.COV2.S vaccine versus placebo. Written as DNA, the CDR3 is TGCGCCAGCAGTCATAACGGGTTACGGCAGGCCGGCGATAATTCACCCCTCCACTTT. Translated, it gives CASSHNGLRQAGDNSPLHF.